This T cell receptor (beta chain) was recorded in a study of cytomegalovirus exposure and HLA in healthy donors. Points from the study as a whole: The authors enumerated 164 TCR beta chains as linked to cytomegalovirus. Most TCR sequences showed up rarely, but some public TCRs showed up in many donors.

A remark on this clone: No antigen is known for it.

Vbeta (60) and Jbeta (13) primers were used in the PCR. Original handling: A later analysis tallied roughly 77 million unique TCR beta chains, 9 million to 12 million of them shared. Profiled with immunoSEQ multiplex PCR; TCRdb holds only in-frame clones, not every one. V and J calls and clone size are those listed in that table; D and trimming were worked out from the DNA. The table has roughly 160,000 clones, about 75% seen once. The CDR3 spans 11 residues. Germline CDR1 is SNHLY and CDR2 is FYNNEI. V was cut by 6 bases and J by 9 bases, with 8 bases left in between. The source of this sequence is a man in his fifties in good health and CMV-seropositive. Source material: PBMCs. This chain uses TRBV2 with TRBJ2-2; D possibly corresponds to TRBD1 (6 bases). CDR3 in DNA: TGTGCCAGCAGACAGGGCCGGGAGCTGTTTTTT. It yields the protein CASRQGRELFF.